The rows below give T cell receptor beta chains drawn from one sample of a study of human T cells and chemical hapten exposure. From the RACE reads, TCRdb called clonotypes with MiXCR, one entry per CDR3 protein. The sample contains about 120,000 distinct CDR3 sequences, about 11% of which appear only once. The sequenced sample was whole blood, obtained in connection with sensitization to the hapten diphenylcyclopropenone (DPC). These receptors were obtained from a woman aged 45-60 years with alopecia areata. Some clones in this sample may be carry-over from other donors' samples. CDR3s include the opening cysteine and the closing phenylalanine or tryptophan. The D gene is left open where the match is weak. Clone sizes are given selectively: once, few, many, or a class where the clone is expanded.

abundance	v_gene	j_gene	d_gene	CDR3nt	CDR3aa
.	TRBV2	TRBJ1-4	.	TGTGCCAGCCAGACCCTCGGAACTAATGAAAAACTGTTTTTT	CASQTLGTNEKLFF
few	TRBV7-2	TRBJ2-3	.	TGTGCCAGCAGCCCCGTCGATCTTGGGGATACGCAGTATTTT	CASSPVDLGDTQYF
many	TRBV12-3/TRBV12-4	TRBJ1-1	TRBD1	TGTGCCAGCAGTCGGGACAGGGGGCGGAGCACTGAAGCTTTCTTT	CASSRDRGRSTEAFF
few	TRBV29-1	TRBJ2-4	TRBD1	TGCAGCGTTCAGGCGCAGGGGGTAGGGAACATTCAGTACTTC	CSVQAQGVGNIQYF
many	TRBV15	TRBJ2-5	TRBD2	TGTGCCACCAGCCTGGTCTCTAGCGGGGGACTCCAAGAGACCCAGTACTTC	CATSLVSSGGLQETQYF
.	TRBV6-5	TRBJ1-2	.	TGTGCCAGCAGTTACAACAAGGGGAACGGCTATGGCTACACCTTC	CASSYNKGNGYGYTF
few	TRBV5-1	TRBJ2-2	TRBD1	TGCGCCAGCAGCTTAGAGGGACAGCGTAACACCGGGGAGCTGTTTTTT	CASSLEGQRNTGELFF
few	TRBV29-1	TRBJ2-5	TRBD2	TGCAGCGCTGGCGGGGGATCCGGGGAGACCCAGTACTTC	CSAGGGSGETQYF
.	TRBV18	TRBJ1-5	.	TGTGCCAGCTCACCGCCCAGGGCGGTAACATATAGCAATCAGCCCCAGCATTTT	CASSPPRAVTYSNQPQHF
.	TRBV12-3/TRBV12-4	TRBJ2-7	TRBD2	TGTGCCAGCAGTTTGGGAGGGGTTGACGAGCAGTACTTC	CASSLGGVDEQYF
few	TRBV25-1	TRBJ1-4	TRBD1	TGTGCCAGCAGTGCTCTGACAGGGGGCAACGAAAAACTGTTTTTT	CASSALTGGNEKLFF
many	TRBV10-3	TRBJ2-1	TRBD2	TGTGCCATCAGTGAGTCGGTGGGGATTAGCGGGAGGGCCTCGGCCAATGAGCAGTTCTTC	CAISESVGISGRASANEQFF
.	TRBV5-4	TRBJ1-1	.	TGTGCCAGCAGCTTGGGACTAAAGGGTGGGACTGAAGCTTTCTTT	CASSLGLKGGTEAFF
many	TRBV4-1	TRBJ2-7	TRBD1	TGCGCCAGCAGCCAAAGGGACAGGGGGCAAGGGGAGCAGTACTTC	CASSQRDRGQGEQYF
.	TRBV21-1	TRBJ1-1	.	TGTGCCAGCAGCCACCAGGGGCGCCGCACTGAAGCTTTCTTT	CASSHQGRRTEAFF
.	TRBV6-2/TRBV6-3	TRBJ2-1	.	TGTGCCAGCAGTTACGGGGGAGTCGGTCGCGAGCAGTTCTTC	CASSYGGVGREQFF
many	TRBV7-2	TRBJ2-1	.	TGTGCCAGCAGCCCATTAGGCGACAATGAGCAGTTCTTC	CASSPLGDNEQFF
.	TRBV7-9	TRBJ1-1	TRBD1	TGTGCCAGCAGCTTAGGTAGCACTGCGGACAGGGCTCCGAACACTGAAGCTTTCTTT	CASSLGSTADRAPNTEAFF
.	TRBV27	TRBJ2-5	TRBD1	TGTGCCAGCCGATCTCAGGGGGCTAAAGAGACCCAGTACTTC	CASRSQGAKETQYF
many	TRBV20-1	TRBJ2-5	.	TGCAGTGCTAGAGACCTCAGGCGGGCCTTGCAAGAGACCCAGTACTTC	CSARDLRRALQETQYF
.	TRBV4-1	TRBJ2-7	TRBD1	TGCGCCAGCAGCCGGGACACAGGGGGCTTCACGACCTACGAGCAGTACTTC	CASSRDTGGFTTYEQYF
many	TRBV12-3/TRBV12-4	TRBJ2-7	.	TGTGCCAGCAGTTTCCGACTGTACGAGCAGTACTTC	CASSFRLYEQYF
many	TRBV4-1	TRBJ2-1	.	TGCGCCAGCAGCCAAGTCTTTGACCCCCTGGATGAGCAGTTCTTC	CASSQVFDPLDEQFF
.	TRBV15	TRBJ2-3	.	TGTGCCACCAGCAGGAGTGGACTCTCAGGGGTGGAAGATACGCAGTATTTT	CATSRSGLSGVEDTQYF
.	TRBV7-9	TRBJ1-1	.	TGTGCCAGCAGCTTAGTTAACCGGGTTGAAGCTTTCTTT	CASSLVNRVEAFF
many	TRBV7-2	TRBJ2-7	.	TGTGCCAGCAGCCAAAGAGGGGGGAGAGAGCTAGAGCAGTACTTC	CASSQRGGRELEQYF
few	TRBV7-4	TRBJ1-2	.	TGTGCCAGCACCTTGGACCGACTAAAGAACTATGGCTACACCTTC	CASTLDRLKNYGYTF
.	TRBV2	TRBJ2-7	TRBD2	TGTGCCAGCAGTTCGGGGGGGGACTCCTACGAGCAGTACTTC	CASSSGGDSYEQYF
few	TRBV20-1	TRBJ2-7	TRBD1	TGCAGTGCTAGAGGGACAGGGGGGTACGAGCAGTACTTC	CSARGTGGYEQYF
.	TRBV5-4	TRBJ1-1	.	TGTGCCAGCAGCTTGGTGGCGAGCAATGACGCTTTCTTT	CASSLVASNDAFF
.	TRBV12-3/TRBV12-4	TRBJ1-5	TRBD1	TGTGCCAGCAGTTTCACAGGGGCTTATAGCAATCAGCCCCAGCATTTT	CASSFTGAYSNQPQHF
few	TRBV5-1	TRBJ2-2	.	TGCGCCAGCAGCCTTATGACGACCGGGGAGCTGTTTTTT	CASSLMTTGELFF
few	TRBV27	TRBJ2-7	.	TGTGCCAGCAGTTTGAGGGGGGCGGCCTACGAGCAGTACTTC	CASSLRGAAYEQYF
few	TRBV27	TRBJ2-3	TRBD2	TGTGCCAGCAGTTCGGGACTAAACCCGGGAGGCACGCAGTATTTT	CASSSGLNPGGTQYF
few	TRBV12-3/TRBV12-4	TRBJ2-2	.	TGTGCCGCCGGACAGTCCTACACCGGGGAGCTGTTTTTT	CAAGQSYTGELFF
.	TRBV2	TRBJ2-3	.	TGTGCCAGCAGGCCCAACACAGATACGCAGTATTTT	CASRPNTDTQYF
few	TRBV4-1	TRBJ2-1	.	TGCGCCAGCAGCCTAACAAGGGCCGGCAATGAGCAGTTCTTC	CASSLTRAGNEQFF
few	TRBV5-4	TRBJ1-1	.	TGTGCCAGCAGGAACAGGGACACTGAAGCTTTCTTT	CASRNRDTEAFF
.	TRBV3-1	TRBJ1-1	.	TGTGCCAGCAGTCAAGGCGGGACTGAAGCTTTCTTT	CASSQGGTEAFF
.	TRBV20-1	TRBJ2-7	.	TGCAGTGCTAGTGGGGACCGTCCCTACGAGCAGTACTTC	CSASGDRPYEQYF
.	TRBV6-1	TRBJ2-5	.	TGTGCCAGCAGTGAAGCGGTCCCCCCGGGGGAGACCCAGTACTTC	CASSEAVPPGETQYF
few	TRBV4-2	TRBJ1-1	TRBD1	TGTGCCAGCAGCCACAGGGGGCGGGGGGCTGAAGCTTTCTTT	CASSHRGRGAEAFF
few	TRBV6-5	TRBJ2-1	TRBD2	TGTGCCAGCCGGGGGGGCGAGAGCTCCTACAATGAGCAGTTCTTC	CASRGGESSYNEQFF
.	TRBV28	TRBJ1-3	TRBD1	TGTGCCAGCAGACAGGGGAGCTCTGGAAACACCATATATTTT	CASRQGSSGNTIYF